The TCR beta chain under discussion was sequenced for a study of blood T cell repertoires in COVID-19. Per the original data handling: For nucleated cells, counts were estimated from reference gene primer amplification. Only in-frame clones appear in the TCRdb table, and some are missing; sequencing was by immunoSEQ multiplex PCR. For V, J and clone size, that table is used; D and trimming come from the DNA. The data contain some 150,000 clones, approximately 87% of them seen just once; the ten biggest clones take up over 35%. The CDR3 is made up of 11 amino acids. Trimming took off 4 bases at V and 4 bases at J, with 7 bases between the two ends. The germline CDR1 and CDR2 sequences are GTSNPN and SVGIG (reference sequence).

The chain combines TRBV30 with TRBJ1-2; D not certain. Sequencing was carried out using peripheral blood. The source is a man aged 50-59 years who had recovered from COVID-19. This CDR3 reads CAWKPSYGYTF. The CDR3 DNA sequence: TGTGCCTGGAAACCCAGCTATGGCTACACCTTC.